The table lists the clone carrying this T cell receptor beta chain with a few counts. The antigen is not known. This may arise from a read error, as a much more abundant clone is one base away. This sample was included in a study of breast tumors, draining lymph nodes, adjacent tissues. TCRdb used MiXCR to reprocess the multiplex PCR reads, holding one entry per CDR3 protein. Counted here are about 230,000 distinct CDR3 sequences, around 32% occurring once; the ten biggest clones make up about 1.4%. The lymph nodes were axillary draining lymph nodes from breast cancer patients. Study outcomes and limitations: Tumor and nontumor repertoires were significantly more similar in luminal-like than in basal-like breast cancer. The data were judged consistent with most tumor T cells coming from lymph node and expanding in tumor. That most tumor T cells come from lymph nodes remained unproven.

This receptor was taken from a female donor with breast cancer. Some clones in this sample may be carry-over from other donors' samples. The specimen was axillary lymph node tissue.

The CDR3 loop is CSARTSGRFTEQYF. The CDR3 DNA reads TGCAGTGCTAGGACTAGCGGGAGGTTCACCGAGCAGTACTTC. The chain couples TRBV20-1 to TRBJ2-7; 13 bases map to TRBD2. Per germline, CDR1 DFQATT and CDR2 SNEGSKA (reference sequence). Trimming took 3 bases from V and 6 from J; bases not matched to a gene: 5. This CDR3 region has 14 residues.